This record covers a single T cell receptor beta chain. The antigen it binds to is not known. Per-nucleotide qualities are absent, and no much larger clonotype sits a single base away. These reads were obtained on an Illumina HiSeq 2500. TCR beta libraries were prepared by quantitative 5'-RACE with molecular barcodes. Under the source paper's analysis protocol: A new computational method based on a probabilistic model of VDJ rearrangement was used to identify disease-linked TCR variants. Using fastp at Q25 and MiXCR, TCRdb reprocessed the public reads and kept productive beta chains. When rows share a CDR3 protein, they turn into one entry using the most common DNA and genes. In this record, the V and J calls reflect TCRdb's handling and not the investigators' own analysis. For this sample there are fewer than 350,000 distinct CDR3 sequences; around 10% appear just once. Around 8.4% of the sample goes to the ten largest clones.

The sample is drawn from a study of CD8 T cells in ankylosing spondylitis (dated by TCRdb to 2016 to 2017). For the wider study: T cell receptor beta repertoires were profiled in healthy donors and ankylosing spondylitis patients so that disease-linked TCR variants could be found. The whole study cohort included over 85 healthy donors and 25 ankylosing spondylitis patients. Peripheral blood was sampled, and synovial fluid was also collected from ankylosing spondylitis patients.

On the study overall, not on this receptor specifically: Significant enrichment of the disease-linked clones was reported in matched synovial fluid samples from ankylosing spondylitis patients. The disease-linked clones had a CD8+ phenotype and were found at relatively low frequencies in peripheral blood. A TCR beta motif of several highly homologous amino acid variants appeared characteristic of blood from ankylosing spondylitis patients. Some of the motif variants had been reported before in the synovial fluid and blood of reactive arthritis patients, a finding that suggests common disease-initiation mechanisms.

This sequence was found in a female donor with ankylosing spondylitis or in good health (not recorded which). Sequencing was carried out using blood, either unsorted or a sorted T cell fraction (not recorded which).

CDR3 reads: CSAGGGFGIAGELFF. In nucleotide form, the sequence is TGCAGTGCTGGCGGAGGCTTCGGTATTGCCGGGGAGCTGTTTTTT. Here the chain combines TRBV20-1 and TRBJ2-2; tentative D gene TRBD2, with 5 bases matching. The V and J ends are trimmed by 5 bases and 6 bases, leaving 19 bases between them. The CDR3 runs 15 residues from the cysteine to the phenylalanine. Of all the DNA, just the CDR3 is kept, 45 bases in frame from base 1. Taken from the germline V gene (reference sequence), the CDR1 and CDR2 loops are DFQATT and SNEGSKA.